A single sample is the source of the 16 T cell receptor beta chains below, sequenced in a study of control samples from healthy donors and cancer patients. The protocol was immunoSEQ multiplex PCR, while the TCRdb copy is restricted to in-frame clones and leaves out a portion. The data show 200,000 to 250,000 clones, with around 94% seen just once and about 1.6% held by the top ten. Sequencing used blood. The receptors derive from a man aged 50 to 59 in good health.

V usage is TRBV6-6 and J usage is TRBJ2-1, with D unclear. The length of the CDR3 is 15 residues. V lost 5 bases to trimming and J lost 0 bases, with 11 bases between them. The germline V gene has CDR1 MNHNY and CDR2 SVGAGI (reference sequence). The CDR3 DNA follows: TGTGCCAGCAGTCCCGTGACGCACTCCTACAATGAGCAGTTCTTC. Protein sequence: CASSPVTHSYNEQFF.

V gene TRBV5-1 combines with J gene TRBJ1-1; 9 positions agree with TRBD1. There are 13 residues in the CDR3. Looked up from germline, CDR1 is SGHRS and CDR2 is YFSETQ. The J segment lost 9 bases and the V segment lost 4 bases, leaving 7 bases of the junction unmatched. In DNA, the CDR3 is TGCGCCAGCAGCCTAGGACAGGGGACACAAGCTTTCTTT. Translation: CASSLGQGTQAFF.

This rearrangement joins TRBV27 to TRBJ1-5; D uncertain. V was cut by 3 bases and J by 5 bases, with 8 bases left in between. CDR1 and CDR2 from the germline V gene are MNHEY and SMNVEV (reference sequence). This CDR3 has 13 amino acids. Here the CDR3 reads CASSFSGDQPQHF. The CDR3, as DNA: TGTGCCAGCAGTTTCAGCGGCGATCAGCCCCAGCATTTT.

This chain joins TRBV19 and TRBJ1-4, with 9 bases lining up with TRBD1. V lost 6 bases and J lost 7; bases outside the gene matches: 9. CDR3 length: 15 amino acids. Germline V gene lookup returns CDR1 LNHDA and CDR2 SQIVND (reference sequence). The CDR3 sequence: CASSPPGTGLEKLFF. In DNA, the CDR3 is TGTGCCAGTAGCCCACCCGGGACAGGGCTTGAAAAACTGTTTTTT.

This rearrangement joins TRBV11-2 to TRBJ2-5, with 10 bases identical to TRBD2. The CDR3 totals 14 residues. V was pared by 0 bases and J by 9 bases, with 4 bases of the junction left unmatched. Per the germline V gene, CDR1 is SGHAT and CDR2 is FQNNGV. The DNA of the CDR3 is TGTGCCAGCAGCTTAGATAGAGCGGGGGGGTCCCAGTACTTC. Residues: CASSLDRAGGSQYF. Full variable domain (rest looked up from reference TRBV11-2 and TRBJ2-5): EAGVAQSPRYKIIEKRQSVAFWCNPISGHATLYWYQQILGQGPKLLIQFQNNGVVDDSQLPKDRFSAERLKGVDSTLKIQPAKLEDSAVYLCASSLDRAGGSQYFGPGTRLLVL.

The rearrangement uses TRBV28 and TRBJ2-1, with D unclear. Trimming pared 6 bases from V and 0 bases from J, leaving 15 bases between. The CDR3 is 16 residues long. Looked up from germline, CDR1 is MDHEN and CDR2 is SYDVKM. The CDR3 DNA follows: TGTGCCAGCAGAATCCGACAACCCAGCTCCTACAATGAGCAGTTCTTC. This gives the protein CASRIRQPSSYNEQFF.

The chain carries TRBV6-4 and TRBJ1-1, with D possibly TRBD1 on 6 matching bases. V lost 6 bases, J lost 4 bases, and 15 bases lay in between. Germline CDR1 and CDR2: MRHNA and SNTAGT. This CDR3 is built from 14 residues. The CDR3 sequence is CASSSDRSGTEAFF. In DNA, the CDR3 is TGTGCCAGCAGCTCTGACAGGTCGGGCACTGAAGCTTTCTTT.

The V gene is TRBV11-2, the J gene TRBJ1-6; TRBD1 is a possible D gene (5 bases). The CDR3 has 13 amino acids. Germline CDR1 reads SGHAT; CDR2 reads FQNNGV. The germline V and J ends were trimmed by 3 bases and 10 bases, with 10 bases remaining between them. The CDR3 spells CASSFQGQSPLHF. CDR3 sequence (DNA): TGTGCCAGCAGCTTTCAGGGTCAGTCACCCCTCCACTTT.

The chain recombines TRBV11-2 with TRBJ2-2, with D tentatively TRBD2 (7 bases). CDR3 length: 15 residues. Trimming removed 1 base from V and 7 bases from J, with 13 bases in between. Germline V gene sequence: CDR1 SGHAT, CDR2 FQNNGV. The CDR3 spells CASSLVAGAVGELFF. The CDR3 bases are TGTGCCAGCAGCTTAGTGGCGGGGGCGGTCGGGGAGCTGTTTTTT. Combining the CDR3 with reference TRBV11-2 and TRBJ2-2 gives the whole variable domain EAGVAQSPRYKIIEKRQSVAFWCNPISGHATLYWYQQILGQGPKLLIQFQNNGVVDDSQLPKDRFSAERLKGVDSTLKIQPAKLEDSAVYLCASSLVAGAVGELFFGEGSRLTVL.

V and J are TRBV6-2 or TRBV6-3 and TRBJ2-4; 8 bases map to TRBD2. The trim removed 0 bases at V and 1 base at J, leaving 2 bases unmatched. This CDR3 spans 16 amino acids. The germline V gene encodes CDR1 MNHEY and CDR2 SVGEGT. The CDR3 reads CASSYSGGGAKNIQYF. The CDR3 region has the DNA TGTGCCAGCAGTTACTCGGGCGGGGGGGCCAAAAACATTCAGTACTTC.

This chain links TRBV19 with TRBJ1-2, with D perhaps matching TRBD1 (6 bases). Per the germline V gene, CDR1 is LNHDA and CDR2 is SQIVND (reference sequence). This CDR3 contains 14 residues. Trimming removed 3 bases from V and 4 bases from J, with 12 bases in between. DNA for the CDR3: TGTGCCAGTAGTATGATGGGGGGCGGCTATGGCTACACCTTC. The encoded protein is CASSMMGGGYGYTF.

This sequence joins TRBV19 and TRBJ2-5, with no clear D. Trimming took 5 bases from V and 3 from J, leaving 10 bases between them. The V gene's germline CDR1 is LNHDA and CDR2 SQIVND (reference sequence). There are 13 residues in the CDR3. CDR3 sequence (DNA): TGTGCCAGTAGTCCATATAACAAAGAGACCCAGTACTTC. Its translation is CASSPYNKETQYF.

J is TRBJ1-3 and V is TRBV28; D may be TRBD1 (6 bases). CDR1 is MDHEN and CDR2 is SYDVKM in the germline V gene. This CDR3 is 14 amino acids long. The germline V and J ends were trimmed by 6 bases and 7 bases, with 16 bases remaining between them. CDR3 nucleotide sequence: TGTGCCAGCAGACCACAGGGATCGGAGAACACCATATATTTT. Protein product: CASRPQGSENTIYF.

The J gene is TRBJ2-5, the V gene TRBV5-1, with D hard to call. Germline CDR1 SGHRS, CDR2 YFSETQ. Deletions cut 4 bases from V and 0 bases from J, with 4 bases between. This CDR3 region has 12 residues. CDR3 DNA: TGCGCCAGCAGCGCAAACCAAGAGACCCAGTACTTC. Translating it yields CASSANQETQYF.

The genes are TRBV28 and TRBJ1-2; D unclear. The CDR3 spans 12 residues. CDR1 and CDR2 (germline): MDHEN, SYDVKM. V shed 2 bases and J shed 7 bases, with 8 bases lying between them. CDR3 amino acids: CASSLGPSGYTF. CDR3 coding DNA: TGTGCCAGCAGTTTAGGCCCAAGTGGCTACACCTTC.

This clone has a single count. The chain has TRBV6-5 and TRBJ1-1, with D hard to call. V shed 6 bases and J shed 0 bases, with 14 bases lying between them. Per the germline V gene, CDR1 is MNHEY and CDR2 is SVGAGI. The CDR3 contains 15 residues. The CDR3 spells CASRLPVGMNTEAFF. CDR3 nucleotide sequence: TGTGCCAGCAGGCTCCCGGTCGGGATGAACACTGAAGCTTTCTTT.